A selection of T cell receptor beta chains follows, all from one sample in a study of graft-versus-host responses after intestinal transplantation. Using immunoSEQ multiplex PCR, the repertoire was profiled, and TCRdb retains in-frame clones only, with some absent. The sample consists of more than 70,000 clones, almost 90% of them appearing once. Their specific antigens are unknown. The sequences come from unstimulated CD4+ T cells sorted from spleen or lymph node cells, collected before intestinal transplant. These receptors were taken from a human donor who received an intestinal transplant. CDR3s include the opening cysteine and the closing phenylalanine or tryptophan. D genes are given only for firm matches. Rows give clone size only sometimes, using once, few, many, or a class for an expanded clone.

TRBJ1-1	TRBD1	-	TRBV6-7	CASSSNRDRAPEAFF	TGTGCCAGCAGTTCCAACCGGGACAGGGCCCCTGAAGCTTTCTTT
TRBJ2-1	TRBD2	-	TRBV2	CASSDLAGVEEQFF	TGTGCCAGCAGTGATCTAGCGGGGGTTGAGGAGCAGTTCTTC
TRBJ1-2	TRBD1	once	TRBV15	CATTGQGGYGYTF	TGTGCAACCACCGGACAGGGAGGCTATGGCTACACCTTC
TRBJ2-2	-	-	TRBV5-1	CASSPKTQLATTGELFF	TGCGCCAGCAGCCCAAAAACGCAGCTAGCCACCACCGGGGAGCTGTTTTTT
TRBJ2-3	-	-	TRBV6-5	CASSSPGTETQYF	TGTGCCAGCAGTTCCCCCGGGACTGAGACGCAGTATTTT
TRBJ1-2	-	-	TRBV6-5	CASTPGHQYGYTF	TGTGCCAGCACCCCGGGACACCAGTATGGCTACACCTTC
TRBJ1-6	TRBD1	-	TRBV15	CATSRDLRTGRSPLHF	TGTGCCACCAGCAGAGATTTGAGGACAGGGAGGTCACCCCTCCACTTT
TRBJ1-5	TRBD1	-	TRBV18	CASSPQGADQPQHF	TGTGCCAGCTCACCACAGGGGGCGGATCAGCCCCAGCATTTT
TRBJ2-4	TRBD1	-	TRBV7-6	CASSPGQGAFPKNIQYF	TGTGCCAGCAGTCCGGGACAGGGGGCCTTTCCCAAAAACATTCAGTACTTC
TRBJ1-5	TRBD1	-	TRBV5-1	CASSSGTGGWEPQHF	TGCGCCAGCAGCTCAGGGACAGGGGGTTGGGAGCCCCAGCATTTT
TRBJ1-5	TRBD1	-	TRBV2	CASTRSRGPEPQHF	TGTGCCAGCACCCGATCCAGGGGGCCAGAGCCCCAGCATTTT
TRBJ1-2	TRBD1	-	TRBV19	CASREGRSGGDGYTF	TGTGCCAGCCGAGAAGGGCGGTCAGGGGGAGATGGCTACACCTTC
TRBJ2-7	-	-	TRBV18	CASSRQNYEQYF	TGTGCCAGCTCACGTCAAAACTACGAGCAGTACTTC
TRBJ2-5	TRBD2	-	TRBV4-2	CASSQGLAGGQETQYF	TGTGCCAGCAGCCAAGGCTTGGCGGGGGGTCAAGAGACCCAGTACTTC
TRBJ1-2	TRBD1	-	TRBV18	CASSQDRGFYGYTF	TGTGCCAGCTCCCAGGACAGGGGATTCTATGGCTACACCTTC
TRBJ2-7	-	once	TRBV11-2	CASSLQGGPYEQYF	TGTGCCAGCAGCTTACAGGGGGGCCCCTACGAGCAGTACTTC
TRBJ1-5	-	-	TRBV11-3	CASSLDGRYSNQPQHF	TGTGCCAGCAGCTTAGATGGCCGATATAGCAATCAGCCCCAGCATTTT